This T cell receptor beta chain appears in the sequencing data of a study of blood T cells in healthy people across ages. Study-level findings and limits: Long-lived and aged donors differed, with more naive CD4+ cells and higher diversity in the long-lived.

V shed 1 base and J shed 5 bases, with 9 bases lying between them. The CDR3 runs to 13 residues. With respect to this clonotype: Its antigen is unidentified.

Primed by a sample-barcoded 5' primer and a J-beta primer mix, a second PCR proceeded for roughly 6 to 12 cycles. Each cDNA molecule, via a template-switch adaptor with 12 random nucleotides, was tagged. TCRdb called the 5' RACE reads again in MiXCR, with one record for every CDR3 protein. The sample includes hundreds of thousands of distinct CDR3 sequences, about 48% of them seen just once. Each sample used at least 6 million PBMCs. The extraction recovered at least 5.5 micrograms of total RNA per sample. This clonotype was obtained from a man aged 25-45 years in good health. J is TRBJ2-7 and V is TRBV12-3 or TRBV12-4; D gene uncertain. Material: blood. The CDR3 loop is CASSLEAGHEQYF. Here the CDR3 DNA reads TGTGCCAGCAGTTTAGAGGCAGGCCACGAGCAGTACTTC.